These 3 T cell receptor beta chains share one sample of origin, sequenced in a study of blood T cell repertoires in COVID-19 (dated by TCRdb to the early 2020s). Libraries were constructed by the immunoSEQ multiplex PCR assay. TCRdb's version of the immuneACCESS table is confined to in-frame rearrangements and falls short of the full clone set. An unresolved V gene accounts for under half of the shortfall where checked; the remainder is of unknown origin. The sample table lists around 180,000 clones, around nine tenths of them with a count of one. In total, the top ten clones hold approximately 4.5% of the sample. Sequencing input: peripheral blood. The receptor source for this set is a human donor in a cohort sampled during active COVID-19.

The chain couples TRBV27 to TRBJ2-7; TRBD1 matches at 8 bases. The germline V gene encodes CDR1 MNHEY and CDR2 SMNVEV (reference sequence). J gave up 3 bases and V 6 bases, and 13 bases lay outside the gene matches. The CDR3 has 16 amino acids. The CDR3 bases are TGTGCCAGCAGCCTCCTCGGACAGGGTGAAGTCTACGAGCAGTACTTC. Amino acids: CASSLLGQGEVYEQYF.

The count of this clone is one. This chain joins TRBV27 and TRBJ1-2; a possible D gene is TRBD1 (6 bases). Trimming shortened V by 5 bases and J by 5 bases, and 18 bases separated the two germline ends. Per germline, CDR1 MNHEY and CDR2 SMNVEV (reference sequence). This CDR3 is 15 amino acids long. Written as DNA, the CDR3 is TGTGCCAGCAGTCCGCTAGGGGGGGGGCGGTATGGCTACACCTTC. Translation: CASSPLGGGRYGYTF.

The chain carries TRBV3-1 (or the pseudogene TRBV3-2) and TRBJ1-3; weak D call: TRBD1 (5 bases). Trimming took off 1 base at V and 6 bases at J, with 10 bases between the two ends. The germline CDR1 and CDR2 sequences are LGHDT and YNNKEL (reference sequence). The CDR3 sequence is 14 residues long. The CDR3 loop is CASSQAREENTIYF. CDR3 in DNA: TGTGCCAGCAGCCAAGCCAGGGAAGAAAACACCATATATTTT.